The T cell receptor (beta chain) described here comes from a study of OX40 agonist ivuxolimab in advanced cancers. The study, taken as a whole, reports: Low normalized T-cell clonal expansion was also seen in some nonresponders.

This clone came up a few times. Its target is not known. TCRdb keeps only in-frame clones here, not all; method: immunoSEQ multiplex PCR. Among 50,000 to 70,000 clones listed, 84% were seen once. The CDR3 has 16 amino acids. The TCR was taken from an adult with an advanced solid tumor such as melanoma, head and neck, liver or kidney cancer. The chain has TRBV21-1 and TRBJ2-7; TRBD2, as called in the table, went unchecked against the DNA. TRBV21-1 is assigned pseudogene status. The input for sequencing was CD4+ or CD8+ T cells sorted from blood, taken in a trial of the OX40 agonist ivuxolimab. For the CDR3, the DNA is TGTGCCAGCAGCAAAGCGGGAGCGGGGGCGACCTACGAGCAGTACTTC. It translates to CASSKAGAGATYEQYF.